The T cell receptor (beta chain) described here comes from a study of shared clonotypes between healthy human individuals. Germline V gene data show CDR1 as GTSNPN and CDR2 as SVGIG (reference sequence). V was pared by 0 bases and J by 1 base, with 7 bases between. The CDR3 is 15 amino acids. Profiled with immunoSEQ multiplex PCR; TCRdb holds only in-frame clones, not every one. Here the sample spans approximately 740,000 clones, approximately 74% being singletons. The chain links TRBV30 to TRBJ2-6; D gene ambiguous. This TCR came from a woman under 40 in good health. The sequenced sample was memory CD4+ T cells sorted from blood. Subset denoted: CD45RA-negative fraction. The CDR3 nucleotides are TGTGCCTGGAGTGTACGGGTATCTGGGGCCAACGTCCTGACTTTC. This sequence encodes CAWSVRVSGANVLTF.